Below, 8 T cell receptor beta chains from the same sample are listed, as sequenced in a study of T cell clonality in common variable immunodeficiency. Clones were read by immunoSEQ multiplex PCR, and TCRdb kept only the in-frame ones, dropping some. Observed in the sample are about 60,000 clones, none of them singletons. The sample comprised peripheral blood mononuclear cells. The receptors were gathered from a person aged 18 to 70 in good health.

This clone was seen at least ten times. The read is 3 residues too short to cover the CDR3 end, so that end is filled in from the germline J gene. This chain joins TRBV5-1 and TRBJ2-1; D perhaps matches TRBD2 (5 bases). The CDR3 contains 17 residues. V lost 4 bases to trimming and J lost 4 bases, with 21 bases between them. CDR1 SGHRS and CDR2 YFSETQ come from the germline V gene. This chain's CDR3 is CASSTATLAGSYNEQFF. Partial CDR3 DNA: TGCGCCAGCAGCACCGCTACCCTAGCTGGGAGTTACAATGAG.

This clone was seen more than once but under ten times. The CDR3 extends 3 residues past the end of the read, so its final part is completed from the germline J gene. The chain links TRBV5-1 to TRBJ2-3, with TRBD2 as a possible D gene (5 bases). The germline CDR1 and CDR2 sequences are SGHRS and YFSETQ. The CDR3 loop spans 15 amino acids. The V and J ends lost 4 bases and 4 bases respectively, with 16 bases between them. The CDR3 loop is CASSPRGDRADTQYF. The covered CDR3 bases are TGCGCCAGCAGCCCCCGGGGTGATCGGGCAGATACG. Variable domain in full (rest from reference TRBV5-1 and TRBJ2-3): KAGVTQTPRYLIKTRGQQVTLSCSPISGHRSVSWYQQTPGQGLQFLFEYFSETQRNKGNFPGRFSGRQFSNSRSEMNVSTLELGDSALYLCASSPRGDRADTQYFGPGTRLTVL.

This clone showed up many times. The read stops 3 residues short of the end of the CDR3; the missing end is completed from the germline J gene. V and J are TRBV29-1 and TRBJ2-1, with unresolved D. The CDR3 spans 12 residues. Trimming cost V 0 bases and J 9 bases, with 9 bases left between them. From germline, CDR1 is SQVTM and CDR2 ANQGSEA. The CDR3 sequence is CSVEDRTSEQFF. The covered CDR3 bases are TGCAGCGTTGAAGATCGCACAAGTGAG.

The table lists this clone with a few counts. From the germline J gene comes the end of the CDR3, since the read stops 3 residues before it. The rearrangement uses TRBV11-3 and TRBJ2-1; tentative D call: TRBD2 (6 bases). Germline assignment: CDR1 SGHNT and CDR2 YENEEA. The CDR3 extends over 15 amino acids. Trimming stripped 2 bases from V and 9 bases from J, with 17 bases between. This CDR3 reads CASSLHLAPPGEQFF. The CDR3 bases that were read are TGTGCCAGCAGCTTACATCTAGCGCCCCCGGGTGAG. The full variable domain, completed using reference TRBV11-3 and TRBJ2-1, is EAGVVQSPRYKIIEKKQPVAFWCNPISGHNTLYWYLQNLGQGPELLIRYENEEAVDDSQLPKDRFSAERLKGVDSTLKIQPAELGDSAVYLCASSLHLAPPGEQFFGPGTRLTVL.

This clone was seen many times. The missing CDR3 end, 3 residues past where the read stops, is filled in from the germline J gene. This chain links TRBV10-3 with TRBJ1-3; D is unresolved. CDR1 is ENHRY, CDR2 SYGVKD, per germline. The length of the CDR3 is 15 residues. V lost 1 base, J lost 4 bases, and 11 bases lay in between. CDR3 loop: CAISEFGTTGNTIYF. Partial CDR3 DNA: TGTGCCATCAGTGAGTTCGGCACTACGGGAAACACC.

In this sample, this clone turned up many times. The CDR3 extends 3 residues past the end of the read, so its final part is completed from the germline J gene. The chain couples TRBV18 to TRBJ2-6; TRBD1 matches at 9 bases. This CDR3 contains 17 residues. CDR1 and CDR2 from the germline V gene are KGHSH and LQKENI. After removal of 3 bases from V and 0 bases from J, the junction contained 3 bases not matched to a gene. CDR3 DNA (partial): TGTGCCAGCTCACCGTTACAGGGGGCCTCTGGGGCCAACGTC. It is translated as CASSPLQGASGANV. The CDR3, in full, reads CASSPLQGASGANVLTF.

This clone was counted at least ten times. The covered CDR3 bases are TGTGCCTGGAATACCAACAACTACGAG. Translated: CAWNTNNYE. The whole CDR3 sequence reads CAWNTNNYEQYF. The chain combines TRBV30 with TRBJ2-7; D is unresolved. The CDR3 end is not reached by the read, which stops 3 residues before it; the germline J gene fills it in. The CDR3 totals 12 residues. The ends were cut back, 4 bases at V and 3 bases at J, with 10 bases in the middle. Germline V gene data show CDR1 as GTSNPN and CDR2 as SVGIG (reference sequence).

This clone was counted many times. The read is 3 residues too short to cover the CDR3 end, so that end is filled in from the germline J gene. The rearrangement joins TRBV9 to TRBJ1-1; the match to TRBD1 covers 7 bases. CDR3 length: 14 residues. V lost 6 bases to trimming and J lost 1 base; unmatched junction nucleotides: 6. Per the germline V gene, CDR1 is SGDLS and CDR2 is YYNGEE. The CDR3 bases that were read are TGTGCCAGCACACCTACAGGGGAGAACACTGAA. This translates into CASTPTGENTE. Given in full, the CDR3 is CASTPTGENTEAFF.